These T cell receptor beta chains were read from a single sample in a study of cytomegalovirus exposure and HLA in healthy donors. The table came from immunoSEQ multiplex PCR; TCRdb's copy has only in-frame clones and leaves some out. This sample has 150,000 to 200,000 clones, with roughly 71% found just once. Material for sequencing was PBMCs. Receptors were obtained from a male donor in good health and CMV-seropositive. Each CDR3 is given with its conserved first and last residue. The D gene is left open where the match is weak. Size values are once, few and many counts, or a class for expanded clones, and some rows have none.

.	.	TRBV4-1	TRBJ1-1	CASSQGPGVTEAFF	TGCGCCAGCAGCCAAGGGCCGGGGGTGACTGAAGCTTTCTTT
.	.	TRBV6-5	TRBJ2-1	CASRGSNEQFF	TGTGCCAGCCGGGGTAGCAATGAGCAGTTCTTC
.	TRBD1	TRBV2	TRBJ2-3	CARQGASTDTQYF	TGTGCCAGACAGGGGGCCAGCACAGATACGCAGTATTTT
.	TRBD1	TRBV25-1	TRBJ2-1	CASSSWDRKNEQFF	TGTGCCAGCAGTAGTTGGGACAGGAAAAATGAGCAGTTCTTC
.	.	TRBV14	TRBJ1-1	CASSQDRTFSNTEAFF	TGTGCCAGCAGCCAAGATAGAACGTTCTCAAACACTGAAGCTTTCTTT
few	TRBD1	TRBV7-9	TRBJ1-6	CASSDRQGKSPLHF	TGTGCCAGCAGCGACCGACAGGGTAAATCACCCCTCCACTTT
.	TRBD2	TRBV9	TRBJ2-1	CASSVGGGGVYNEQFF	TGTGCCAGCAGCGTGGGGGGCGGGGGGGTTTACAATGAGCAGTTCTTC
.	.	TRBV9	TRBJ1-1	CASSVKASNTEAFF	TGTGCCAGCAGCGTAAAAGCATCTAACACTGAAGCTTTCTTT
.	TRBD2	TRBV4-2	TRBJ2-5	CASSQGLAEETQYF	TGTGCCAGCAGCCAGGGGCTAGCGGAAGAGACCCAGTACTTC
once	TRBD1	TRBV6-1	TRBJ1-4	CASTGGAHEKLFF	TGTGCCAGCACAGGGGGCGCACATGAAAAACTGTTTTTT
.	.	TRBV27	TRBJ1-5	CASSAGRGGQPQHF	TGTGCCAGCAGTGCCGGAAGGGGAGGTCAGCCCCAGCATTTT